This T cell receptor beta chain was observed in a study of T cell repertoires in cytomegalovirus infection. V was shortened by 0 bases and J by 1 base, with 10 bases between the two germline ends. CDR1 and CDR2 from the germline V gene are LGHNA and YNFKEQ. The CDR3 is 15 residues long. Each CDR3 protein is one row after TCRdb ran MiXCR on the reads. The sample holds about 160,000 distinct CDR3 sequences, roughly 17% seen once. This clonotype was seen many times. Sequenced sample: CD8+ T cells from PBMCs. The origin of this receptor is a human donor in good health (CMV status not recorded). Some clones in this sample may be carry-over from other donors' samples. This chain uses TRBV4-2 with TRBJ2-7; D perhaps matches TRBD1 (5 bases). The CDR3, as DNA: TGTGCCAGCAGCCAAGATCAGGGTGCATCCTACGAGCAGTACTTC. Translating gives CASSQDQGASYEQYF.